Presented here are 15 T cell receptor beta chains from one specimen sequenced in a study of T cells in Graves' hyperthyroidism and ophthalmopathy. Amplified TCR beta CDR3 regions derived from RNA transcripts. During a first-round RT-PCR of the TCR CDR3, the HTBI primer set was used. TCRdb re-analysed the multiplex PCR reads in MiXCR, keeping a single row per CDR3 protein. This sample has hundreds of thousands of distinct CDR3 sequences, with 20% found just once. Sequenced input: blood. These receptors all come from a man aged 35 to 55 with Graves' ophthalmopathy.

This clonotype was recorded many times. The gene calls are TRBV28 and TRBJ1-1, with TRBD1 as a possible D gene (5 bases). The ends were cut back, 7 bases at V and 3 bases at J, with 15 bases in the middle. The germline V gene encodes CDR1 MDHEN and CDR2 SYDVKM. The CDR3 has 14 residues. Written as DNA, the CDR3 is TGTGCCAGCAACCCCGCGCCGGGGCACACTGAAGCTTTCTTT. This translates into CASNPAPGHTEAFF.

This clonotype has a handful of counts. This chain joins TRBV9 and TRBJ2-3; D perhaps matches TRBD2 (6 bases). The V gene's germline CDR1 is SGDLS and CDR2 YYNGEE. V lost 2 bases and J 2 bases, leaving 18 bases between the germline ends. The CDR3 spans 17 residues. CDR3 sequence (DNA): TGTGCCAGCAGCGTCGGGACTGGTTGGGTCACCACAGATACGCAGTATTTT. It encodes CASSVGTGWVTTDTQYF.

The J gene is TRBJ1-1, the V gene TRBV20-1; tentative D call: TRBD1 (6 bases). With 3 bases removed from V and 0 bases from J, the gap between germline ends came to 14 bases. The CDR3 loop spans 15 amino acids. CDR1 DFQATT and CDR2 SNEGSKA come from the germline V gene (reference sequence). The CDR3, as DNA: TGCAGTGCTAGGGCAGGGGATGGGCTGAACACTGAAGCTTTCTTT. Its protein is CSARAGDGLNTEAFF.

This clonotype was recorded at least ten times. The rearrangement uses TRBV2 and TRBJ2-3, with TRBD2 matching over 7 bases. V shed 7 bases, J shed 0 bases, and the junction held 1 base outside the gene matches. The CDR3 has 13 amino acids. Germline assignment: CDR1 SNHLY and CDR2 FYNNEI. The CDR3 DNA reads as TGTGCCAGCACGGGGGGTAGCACAGATACGCAGTATTTT. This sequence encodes CASTGGSTDTQYF.

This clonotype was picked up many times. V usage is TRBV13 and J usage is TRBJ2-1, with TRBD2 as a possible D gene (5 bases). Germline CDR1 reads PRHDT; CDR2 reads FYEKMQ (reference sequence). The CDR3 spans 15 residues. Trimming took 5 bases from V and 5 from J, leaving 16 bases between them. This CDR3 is CASSRYQDWNNEQFF. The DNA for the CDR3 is TGTGCCAGCAGCCGATATCAGGACTGGAACAATGAGCAGTTCTTC.

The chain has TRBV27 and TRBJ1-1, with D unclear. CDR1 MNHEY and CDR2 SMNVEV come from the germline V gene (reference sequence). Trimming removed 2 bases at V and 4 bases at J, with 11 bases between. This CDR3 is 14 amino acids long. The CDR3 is CASSLLGQVTEAFF. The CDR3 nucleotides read TGTGCCAGCAGTTTACTCGGGCAGGTCACTGAAGCTTTCTTT.

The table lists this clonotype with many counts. The CDR3: CASSFTGPPRTEAFF. The CDR3 bases are TGTGCCAGCAGTTTCACGGGACCCCCTCGCACTGAAGCTTTCTTT. The chain joins TRBV12-3 or TRBV12-4 to TRBJ1-1, with a weak D call TRBD1 (5 bases). Between the trimmed V and J ends, which lost 3 bases and 4 bases, there was a span of 15 bases. This CDR3 region has 15 residues.

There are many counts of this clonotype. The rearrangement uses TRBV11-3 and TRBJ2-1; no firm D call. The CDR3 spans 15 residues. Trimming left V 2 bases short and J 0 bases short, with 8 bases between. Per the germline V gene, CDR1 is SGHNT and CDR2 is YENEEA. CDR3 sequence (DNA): TGTGCCAGCAGCTTAATGGCAAGCTCCTACAATGAGCAGTTCTTC. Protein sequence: CASSLMASSYNEQFF.

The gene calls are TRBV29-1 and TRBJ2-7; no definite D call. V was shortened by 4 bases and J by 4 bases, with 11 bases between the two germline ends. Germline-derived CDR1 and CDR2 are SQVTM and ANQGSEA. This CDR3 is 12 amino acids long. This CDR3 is CSVGEVSYEQYF. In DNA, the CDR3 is TGCAGCGTTGGAGAGGTATCTTACGAGCAGTACTTC.

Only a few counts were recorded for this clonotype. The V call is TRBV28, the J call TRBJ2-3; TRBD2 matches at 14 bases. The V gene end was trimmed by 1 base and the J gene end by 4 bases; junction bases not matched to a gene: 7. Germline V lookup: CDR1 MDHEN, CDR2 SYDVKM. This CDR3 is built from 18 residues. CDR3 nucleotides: TGTGCCAGCAGTTTATCCGGACTAGCGGGAGGCGTCGCAGATACGCAGTATTTT. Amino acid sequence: CASSLSGLAGGVADTQYF. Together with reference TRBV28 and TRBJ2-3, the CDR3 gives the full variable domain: DVKVTQSSRYLVKRTGEKVFLECVQDMDHENMFWYRQDPGLGLRLIYFSYDVKMKEKGDIPEGYSVSREKKERFSLILESASTNQTSMYLCASSLSGLAGGVADTQYFGPGTRLTVL.

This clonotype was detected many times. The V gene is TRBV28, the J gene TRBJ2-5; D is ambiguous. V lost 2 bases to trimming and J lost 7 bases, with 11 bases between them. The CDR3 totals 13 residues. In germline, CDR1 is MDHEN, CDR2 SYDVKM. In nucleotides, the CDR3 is TGTGCCAGCAGTTTAGGGTCCGATACGACCCAGTACTTC. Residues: CASSLGSDTTQYF.

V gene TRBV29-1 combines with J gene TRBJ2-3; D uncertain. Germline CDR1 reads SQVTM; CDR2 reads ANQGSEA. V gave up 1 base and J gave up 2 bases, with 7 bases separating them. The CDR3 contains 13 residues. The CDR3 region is CSVEGAHTDTQYF. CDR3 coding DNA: TGCAGCGTTGAAGGGGCTCACACAGATACGCAGTATTTT.

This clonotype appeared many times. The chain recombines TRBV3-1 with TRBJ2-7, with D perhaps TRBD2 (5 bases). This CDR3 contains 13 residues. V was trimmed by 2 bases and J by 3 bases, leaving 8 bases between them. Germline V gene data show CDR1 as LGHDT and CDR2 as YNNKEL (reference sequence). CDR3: CASSQRRGYEQYF. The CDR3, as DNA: TGTGCCAGCAGCCAACGCCGGGGCTACGAGCAGTACTTC.

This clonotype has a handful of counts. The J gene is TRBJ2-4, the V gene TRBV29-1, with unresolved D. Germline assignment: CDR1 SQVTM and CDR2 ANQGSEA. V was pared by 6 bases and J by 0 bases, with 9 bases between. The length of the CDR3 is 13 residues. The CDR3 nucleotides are TGCAGCGTATCGGACCTAGCCAAAAACATTCAGTACTTC. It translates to CSVSDLAKNIQYF. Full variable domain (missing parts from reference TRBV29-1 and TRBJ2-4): SAVISQKPSRDICQRGTSLTIQCQVDSQVTMMFWYRQQPGQSLTLIATANQGSEATYESGFVIDKFPISRPNLTFSTLTVSNMSPEDSSIYLCSVSDLAKNIQYFGAGTRLSVL.

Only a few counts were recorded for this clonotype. The CDR3: CASSPRLGGTEAFF. The CDR3 nucleotides read TGTGCCAGCAGCCCCCGTCTGGGGGGCACTGAAGCTTTCTTT. The chain recombines TRBV7-6 with TRBJ1-1; D might be TRBD1 (5 bases). This CDR3 is built from 14 residues. In germline, CDR1 is SGHVS, CDR2 FNYEAQ. V was cut by 5 bases and J by 4 bases, with 14 bases left in between.